This T cell receptor beta chain was observed in a study of T cell responses to AZD1222 COVID-19 vaccine. Findings and caveats of the study: Recipients of two AZD1222 doses showed rising Spike-specific TCR breadth and depth. In a largely white British group with more females than males, clonal diversity was possibly underestimated. Unmutated variant regions are reportedly targeted by nearly half of spike-specific TCRs.

The length of the CDR3 is 15 residues. From germline, CDR1 is SNHLY and CDR2 FYNNEI. V was pared by 5 bases and J by 3 bases, with 4 bases of the junction left unmatched. As regards this clone: The antigen is unknown.

Using immunoSEQ multiplex PCR, the repertoire was profiled, and TCRdb retains in-frame clones only, with some absent. The sample lists roughly 180,000 clones, just over 90% occurring once. This TCR came from an adult who received the AZD1222 COVID-19 vaccine. The chain recombines TRBV2 with TRBJ2-2, with 9 bases matching TRBD1. The starting material was peripheral blood, obtained 28 days after the second AZD1222 dose. This CDR3 reads CASSRTGADTGELFF. DNA of the CDR3: TGTGCCAGCAGTAGGACAGGGGCAGACACCGGGGAGCTGTTTTTT.